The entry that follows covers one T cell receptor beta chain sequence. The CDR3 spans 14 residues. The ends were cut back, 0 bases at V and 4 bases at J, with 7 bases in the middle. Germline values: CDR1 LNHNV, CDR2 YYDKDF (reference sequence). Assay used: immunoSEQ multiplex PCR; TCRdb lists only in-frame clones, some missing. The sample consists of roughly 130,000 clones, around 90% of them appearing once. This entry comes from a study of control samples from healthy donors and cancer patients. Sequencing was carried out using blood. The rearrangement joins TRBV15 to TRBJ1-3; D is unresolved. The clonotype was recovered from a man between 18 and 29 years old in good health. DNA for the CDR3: TGTGCCACCAGCAGAGATCGAATAGGAAACACCATATATTTT. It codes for CATSRDRIGNTIYF.